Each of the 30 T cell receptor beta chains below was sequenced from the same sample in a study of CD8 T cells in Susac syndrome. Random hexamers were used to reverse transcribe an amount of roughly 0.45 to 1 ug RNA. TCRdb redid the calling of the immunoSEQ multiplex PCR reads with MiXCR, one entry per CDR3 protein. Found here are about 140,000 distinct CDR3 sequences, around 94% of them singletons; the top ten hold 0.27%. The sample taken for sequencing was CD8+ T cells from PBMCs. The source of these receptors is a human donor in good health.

Written as DNA, the CDR3 is TGTGCCAGCAGCTTGGGACTCCACGAGCAGTACTTC. Encoded protein: CASSLGLHEQYF. This chain joins TRBV7-2 and TRBJ2-7, with a weak D call TRBD2 (6 bases). This CDR3 is built from 12 residues. The germline V gene has CDR1 SGHTA and CDR2 FQGNSA. Trimming shortened V by 3 bases and J by 5 bases, and 8 bases separated the two germline ends.

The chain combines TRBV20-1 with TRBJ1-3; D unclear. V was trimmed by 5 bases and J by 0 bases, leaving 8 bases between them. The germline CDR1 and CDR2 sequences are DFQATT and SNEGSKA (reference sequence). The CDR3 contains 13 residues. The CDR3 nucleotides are TGCAGTGCTCCCAAGAGCTCTGGAAACACCATATATTTT. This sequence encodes CSAPKSSGNTIYF.

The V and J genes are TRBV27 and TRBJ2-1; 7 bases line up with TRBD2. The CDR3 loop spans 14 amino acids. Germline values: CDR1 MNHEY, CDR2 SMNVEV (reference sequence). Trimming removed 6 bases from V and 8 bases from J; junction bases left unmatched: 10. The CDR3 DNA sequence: TGTGCCAGCAGGATAGCGGGTGGCCCACATGAGCAGTTCTTC. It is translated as CASRIAGGPHEQFF.

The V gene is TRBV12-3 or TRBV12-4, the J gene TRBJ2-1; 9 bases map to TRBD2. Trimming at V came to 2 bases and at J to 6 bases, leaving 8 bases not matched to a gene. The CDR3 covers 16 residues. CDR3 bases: TGTGCCAGCAGTTTACTGAAGGCGGGAGGGCCCAATGAGCAGTTCTTC. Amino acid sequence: CASSLLKAGGPNEQFF.

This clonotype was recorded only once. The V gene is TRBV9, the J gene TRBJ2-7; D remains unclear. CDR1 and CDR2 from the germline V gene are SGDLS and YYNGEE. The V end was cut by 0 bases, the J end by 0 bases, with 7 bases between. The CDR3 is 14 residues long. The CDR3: CASSVEGGSYEQYF. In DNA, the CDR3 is TGTGCCAGCAGCGTAGAAGGCGGCTCCTACGAGCAGTACTTC.

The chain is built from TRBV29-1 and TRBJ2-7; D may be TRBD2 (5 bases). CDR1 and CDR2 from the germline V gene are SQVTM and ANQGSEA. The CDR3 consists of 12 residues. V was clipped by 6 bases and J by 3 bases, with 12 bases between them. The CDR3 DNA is TGCAGCGTGGGGAACGGGATCTACGAGCAGTACTTC. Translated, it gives CSVGNGIYEQYF.

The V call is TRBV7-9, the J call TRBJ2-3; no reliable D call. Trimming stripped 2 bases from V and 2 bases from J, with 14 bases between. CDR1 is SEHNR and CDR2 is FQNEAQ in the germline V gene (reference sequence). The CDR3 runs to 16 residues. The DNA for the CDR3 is TGTGCCAGCAGCTTATCAGCATTAGGGTTCACAGATACGCAGTATTTT. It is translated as CASSLSALGFTDTQYF.

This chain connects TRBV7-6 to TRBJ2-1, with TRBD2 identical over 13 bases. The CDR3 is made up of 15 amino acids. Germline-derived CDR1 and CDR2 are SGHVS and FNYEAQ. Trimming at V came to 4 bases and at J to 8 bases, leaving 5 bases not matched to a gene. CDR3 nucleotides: TGTGCCAGCAGCTACACTAGCGGGAGGGGGGATGAGCAGTTCTTC. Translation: CASSYTSGRGDEQFF.

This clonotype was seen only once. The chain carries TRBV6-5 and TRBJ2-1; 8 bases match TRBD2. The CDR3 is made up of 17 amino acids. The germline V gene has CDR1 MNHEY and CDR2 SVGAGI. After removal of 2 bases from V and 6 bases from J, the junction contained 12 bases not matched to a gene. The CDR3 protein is CASSYITSGTLGNEQFF. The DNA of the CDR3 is TGTGCCAGCAGTTACATCACTAGCGGCACCCTCGGCAATGAGCAGTTCTTC.

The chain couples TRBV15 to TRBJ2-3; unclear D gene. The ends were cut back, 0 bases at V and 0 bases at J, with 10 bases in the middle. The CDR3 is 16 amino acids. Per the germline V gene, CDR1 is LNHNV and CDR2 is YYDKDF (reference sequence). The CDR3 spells CATSRDRRPSTDTQYF. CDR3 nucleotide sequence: TGTGCCACCAGCAGAGATCGACGCCCCAGCACAGATACGCAGTATTTT. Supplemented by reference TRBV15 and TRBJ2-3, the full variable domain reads DAMVIQNPRYQVTQFGKPVTLSCSQTLNHNVMYWYQQKSSQAPKLLFHYYDKDFNNEADTPDNFQSRRPNTSFCFLDIRSPGLGDTAMYLCATSRDRRPSTDTQYFGPGTRLTVL.

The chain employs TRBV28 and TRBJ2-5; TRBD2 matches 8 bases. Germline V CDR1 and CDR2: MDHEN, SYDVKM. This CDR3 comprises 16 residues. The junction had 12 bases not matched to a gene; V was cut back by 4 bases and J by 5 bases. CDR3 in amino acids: CASSSPVAGQWETQYF. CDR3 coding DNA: TGTGCCAGCAGTTCACCAGTAGCGGGACAATGGGAGACCCAGTACTTC.

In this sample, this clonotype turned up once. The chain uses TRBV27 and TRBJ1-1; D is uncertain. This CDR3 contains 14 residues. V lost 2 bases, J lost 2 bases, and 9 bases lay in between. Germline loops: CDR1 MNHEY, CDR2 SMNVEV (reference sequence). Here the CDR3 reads CASSLDSGNTEAFF. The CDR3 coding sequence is TGTGCCAGCAGTTTAGATTCAGGCAACACTGAAGCTTTCTTT.

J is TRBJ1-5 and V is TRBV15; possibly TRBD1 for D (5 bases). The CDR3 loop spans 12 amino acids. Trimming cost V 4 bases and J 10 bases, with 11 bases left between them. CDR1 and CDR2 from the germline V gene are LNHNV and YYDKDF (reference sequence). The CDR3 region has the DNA TGTGCCACCAGCACCGCCGGGGGTCCCCAGCATTTT. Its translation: CATSTAGGPQHF.

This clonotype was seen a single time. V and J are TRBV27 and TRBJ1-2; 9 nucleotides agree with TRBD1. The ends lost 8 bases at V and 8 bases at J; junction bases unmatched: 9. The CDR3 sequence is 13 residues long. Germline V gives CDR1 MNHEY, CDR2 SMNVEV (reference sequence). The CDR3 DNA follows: TGTGCCAGCGGGGACAGGGAAGAGGTCGGCTACACCTTC. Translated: CASGDREEVGYTF.

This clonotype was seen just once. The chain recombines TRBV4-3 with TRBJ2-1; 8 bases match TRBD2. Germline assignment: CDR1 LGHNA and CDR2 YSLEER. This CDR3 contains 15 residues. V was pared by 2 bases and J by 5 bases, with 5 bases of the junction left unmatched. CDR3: CASSQPGLGDNEQFF. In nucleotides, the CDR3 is TGCGCCAGCAGCCAACCGGGACTAGGGGACAATGAGCAGTTCTTC.

The DNA for the CDR3 is TGTGCCAGCAGTTTCGGGCTTAACAGCTACGAGCAGTACTTC. Its protein is CASSFGLNSYEQYF. This chain links TRBV27 with TRBJ2-7; D uncertain. Germline CDR1 MNHEY, CDR2 SMNVEV (reference sequence). Trimming cost V 3 bases and J 3 bases, with 12 bases left between them. There are 14 residues in the CDR3.

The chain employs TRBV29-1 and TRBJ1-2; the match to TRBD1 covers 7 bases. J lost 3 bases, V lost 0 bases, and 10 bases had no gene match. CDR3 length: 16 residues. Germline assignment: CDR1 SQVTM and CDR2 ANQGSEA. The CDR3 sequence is CSVEDPGTAHHYGYTF. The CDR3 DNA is TGCAGCGTTGAAGACCCCGGGACAGCGCACCACTATGGCTACACCTTC.

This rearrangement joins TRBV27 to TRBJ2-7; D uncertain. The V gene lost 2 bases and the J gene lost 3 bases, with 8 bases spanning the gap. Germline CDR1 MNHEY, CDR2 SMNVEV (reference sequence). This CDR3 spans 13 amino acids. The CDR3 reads CASSLGNGYEQYF. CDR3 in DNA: TGTGCCAGCAGTTTAGGTAACGGCTACGAGCAGTACTTC.

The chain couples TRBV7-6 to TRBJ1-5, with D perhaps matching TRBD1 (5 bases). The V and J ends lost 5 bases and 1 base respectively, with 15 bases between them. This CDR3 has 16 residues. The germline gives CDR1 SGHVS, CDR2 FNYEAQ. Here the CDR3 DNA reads TGTGCCAGCAGCCGAAGCGACCGGGACAGCAATCAGCCCCAGCATTTT. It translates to CASSRSDRDSNQPQHF.

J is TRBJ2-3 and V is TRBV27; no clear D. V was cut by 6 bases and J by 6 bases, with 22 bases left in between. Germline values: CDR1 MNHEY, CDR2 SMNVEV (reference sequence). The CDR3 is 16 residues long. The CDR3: CASRALPLGPADTQYF. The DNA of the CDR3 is TGTGCCAGCAGGGCCCTCCCCCTAGGTCCCGCGGATACGCAGTATTTT.

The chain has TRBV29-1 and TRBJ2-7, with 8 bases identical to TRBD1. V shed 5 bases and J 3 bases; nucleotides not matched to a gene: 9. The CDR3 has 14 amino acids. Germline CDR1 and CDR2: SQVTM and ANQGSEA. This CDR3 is CSVSGGRIDYEQYF. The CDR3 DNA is TGCAGCGTTTCAGGGGGCCGAATTGACTACGAGCAGTACTTC.

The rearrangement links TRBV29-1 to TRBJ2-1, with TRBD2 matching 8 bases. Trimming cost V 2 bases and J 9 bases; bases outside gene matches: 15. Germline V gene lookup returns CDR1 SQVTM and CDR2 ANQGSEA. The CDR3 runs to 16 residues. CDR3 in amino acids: CSVELTSANLGGEQFF. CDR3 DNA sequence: TGCAGCGTTGAATTGACTAGCGCAAATCTAGGGGGTGAGCAGTTCTTC.

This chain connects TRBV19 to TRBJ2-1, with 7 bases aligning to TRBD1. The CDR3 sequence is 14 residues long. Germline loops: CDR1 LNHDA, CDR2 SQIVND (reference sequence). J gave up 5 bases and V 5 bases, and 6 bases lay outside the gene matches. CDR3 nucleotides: TGTGCCAGTAGTTTCCGGGACAGTCACAATGAGCAGTTCTTC. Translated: CASSFRDSHNEQFF.

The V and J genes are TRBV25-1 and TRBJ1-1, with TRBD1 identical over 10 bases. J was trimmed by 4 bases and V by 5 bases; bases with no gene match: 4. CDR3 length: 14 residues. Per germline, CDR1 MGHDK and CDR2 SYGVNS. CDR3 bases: TGTGCCAGCAGTCGACAGGGGGCAGGCACTGAAGCTTTCTTT. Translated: CASSRQGAGTEAFF.

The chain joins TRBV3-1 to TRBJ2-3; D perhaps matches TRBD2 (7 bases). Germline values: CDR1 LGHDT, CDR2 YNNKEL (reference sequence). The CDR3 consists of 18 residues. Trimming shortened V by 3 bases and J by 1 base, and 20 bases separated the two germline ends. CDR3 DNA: TGTGCCAGCAGCCAGGGGGCGGGAGACCCCCAGGGCACAGATACGCAGTATTTT. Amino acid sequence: CASSQGAGDPQGTDTQYF.

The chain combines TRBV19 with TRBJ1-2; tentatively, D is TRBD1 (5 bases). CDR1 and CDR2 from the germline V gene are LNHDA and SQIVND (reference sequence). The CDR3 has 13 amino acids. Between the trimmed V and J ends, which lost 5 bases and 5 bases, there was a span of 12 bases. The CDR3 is CASSWGTYYGYTF. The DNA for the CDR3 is TGTGCCAGTAGTTGGGGCACTTATTATGGCTACACCTTC.

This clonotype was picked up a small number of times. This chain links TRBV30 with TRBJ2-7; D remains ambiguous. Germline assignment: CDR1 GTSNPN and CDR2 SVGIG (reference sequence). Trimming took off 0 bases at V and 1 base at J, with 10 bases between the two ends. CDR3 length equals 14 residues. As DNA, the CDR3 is TGTGCCTGGAGTGTAAGCTCCGGGTCCTACGAGCAGTACTTC. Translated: CAWSVSSGSYEQYF. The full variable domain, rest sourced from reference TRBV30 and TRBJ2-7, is SQTIHQWPATLVQPVGSPLSLECTVEGTSNPNLYWYRQAAGRGLQLLFYSVGIGQISSEVPQNLSASRPQDRQFILSSKKLLLSDSGFYLCAWSVSSGSYEQYFGPGTRLTVT.

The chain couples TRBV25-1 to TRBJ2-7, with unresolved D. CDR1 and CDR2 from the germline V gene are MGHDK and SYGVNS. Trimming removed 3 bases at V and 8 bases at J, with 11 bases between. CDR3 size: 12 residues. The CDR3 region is CASSDYSHQQYF. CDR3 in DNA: TGTGCCAGCAGTGATTACAGTCACCAGCAGTACTTC.

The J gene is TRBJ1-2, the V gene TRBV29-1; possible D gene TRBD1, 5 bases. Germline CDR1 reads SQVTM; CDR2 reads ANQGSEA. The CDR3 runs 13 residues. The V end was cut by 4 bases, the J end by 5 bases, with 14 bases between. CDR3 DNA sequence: TGCAGCGTTGCGGGACTGACTTTGTATGGCTACACCTTC. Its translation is CSVAGLTLYGYTF.

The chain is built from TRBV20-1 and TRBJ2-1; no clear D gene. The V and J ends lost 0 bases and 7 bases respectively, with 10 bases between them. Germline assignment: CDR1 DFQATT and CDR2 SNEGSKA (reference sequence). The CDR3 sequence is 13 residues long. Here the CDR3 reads CSARDAGENEQFF. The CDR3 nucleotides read TGCAGTGCTAGAGATGCTGGCGAGAATGAGCAGTTCTTC.